The 30 T cell receptor beta chains given below trace back to one sample, sequenced in a study of control samples from healthy donors and cancer patients. Libraries were prepared by immunoSEQ multiplex PCR; TCRdb keeps only in-frame clonotypes and omits some of them. The sample has some 140,000 clones; roughly 89% are singletons. Sequenced material: blood. The receptors stem from a young man in good health.

The gene calls are TRBV6-5 and TRBJ1-5, with D unresolved. Germline V CDR1 and CDR2: MNHEY, SVGAGI. The V end lost 7 bases, the J end lost 0 bases, and 13 bases lay between the germline ends. This CDR3 region has 15 residues. The CDR3 sequence is CASKRRDNSNQPQHF. CDR3 sequence (DNA): TGTGCCAGCAAACGAAGGGATAATAGCAATCAGCCCCAGCATTTT.

The chain is built from TRBV9 and TRBJ2-5; 8 bases are shared with TRBD1. The CDR3 loop spans 17 amino acids. Germline V lookup: CDR1 SGDLS, CDR2 YYNGEE. J gave up 1 base and V 4 bases, and 12 bases lay outside the gene matches. This chain's CDR3 is CASSPPGQGGIQETQYF. The CDR3 DNA reads TGTGCCAGCAGCCCCCCAGGACAGGGCGGGATCCAAGAGACCCAGTACTTC.

The chain is built from TRBV29-1 and TRBJ1-2; 7 bases match TRBD1. This CDR3 region has 12 residues. V lost 7 bases to trimming and J lost 4 bases; unmatched junction nucleotides: 6. Germline assignment: CDR1 SQVTM and CDR2 ANQGSEA. The CDR3 sequence: CSAAGTVYGYTF. Here the CDR3 DNA reads TGCAGCGCCGCCGGGACAGTCTATGGCTACACCTTC.

The chain has TRBV28 and TRBJ2-5, with TRBD2 matching over 10 bases. CDR1 is MDHEN, CDR2 SYDVKM, per germline. The junction had 7 bases not matched to a gene; V was cut back by 4 bases and J by 5 bases. The CDR3 extends over 15 amino acids. The CDR3 DNA reads TGTGCCAGCAGTTCCGCTAGCGGGAGTCGCGAGACCCAGTACTTC. The encoded protein is CASSSASGSRETQYF. Full variable domain (missing parts from reference TRBV28 and TRBJ2-5): DVKVTQSSRYLVKRTGEKVFLECVQDMDHENMFWYRQDPGLGLRLIYFSYDVKMKEKGDIPEGYSVSREKKERFSLILESASTNQTSMYLCASSSASGSRETQYFGPGTRLLVL.

The V call is TRBV20-1, the J call TRBJ1-5, with D uncertain. The CDR3 loop spans 14 amino acids. Germline CDR1 is DFQATT and CDR2 is SNEGSKA (reference sequence). With 3 bases removed from V and 4 bases from J, the gap between germline ends came to 13 bases. The chain's CDR3 is CSASIWVQNQPQHF. The CDR3 bases are TGCAGTGCTAGTATCTGGGTCCAGAATCAGCCCCAGCATTTT.

The chain is built from TRBV5-1 and TRBJ2-5, with 9 bases aligning to TRBD1. The CDR3 sequence is 14 residues long. Germline-derived CDR1 and CDR2 are SGHRS and YFSETQ. The V segment lost 4 bases and the J segment 5 bases; nucleotides outside the gene matches: 6. CDR3 DNA: TGCGCCAGCAGCGCGGACAGGGGCCGGGAGACCCAGTACTTC. Residues: CASSADRGRETQYF.

The chain employs TRBV4-1 and TRBJ2-7; TRBD1 agrees at 10 bases. The germline V gene encodes CDR1 MGHRA and CDR2 YSYEKL. The ends lost 5 bases at V and 2 bases at J; junction bases unmatched: 3. CDR3 length equals 14 residues. The CDR3 coding sequence is TGCGCCAGCAGCATTGGGACAGGGGCCTACGAGCAGTACTTC. Protein sequence: CASSIGTGAYEQYF.

J is TRBJ2-3 and V is TRBV7-9, with D perhaps TRBD2 (5 bases). Germline CDR1 reads SEHNR; CDR2 reads FQNEAQ (reference sequence). This CDR3 contains 14 residues. Trimming took 1 base from V and 4 from J, leaving 9 bases between them. The CDR3, as DNA: TGTGCCAGCAGCTTAGTGGGGAGATCAGATACGCAGTATTTT. Its protein is CASSLVGRSDTQYF.

The J gene is TRBJ1-1, the V gene TRBV5-1, with 7 bases aligning to TRBD1. Per the germline V gene, CDR1 is SGHRS and CDR2 is YFSETQ. Trimming removed 2 bases from V and 6 bases from J; junction bases left unmatched: 4. This CDR3 comprises 13 residues. CDR3 nucleotide sequence: TGCGCCAGCAGCTTATTACAGGGGTCTGAAGCTTTCTTT. It yields the protein CASSLLQGSEAFF.

The V call is TRBV15, the J call TRBJ2-2, with 9 positions matching TRBD1. Germline trimming cut 5 bases from V and 0 bases from J; bases unmatched to any gene: 1. Germline lookup yields CDR1 LNHNV and CDR2 YYDKDF (reference sequence). The CDR3 length is 15 residues. Here the CDR3 DNA reads TGTGCCACCAGCGGGACAGGGTCGAACACCGGGGAGCTGTTTTTT. Protein: CATSGTGSNTGELFF.

V gene TRBV27 combines with J gene TRBJ1-2, with 7 bases aligning to TRBD1. This CDR3 is 15 amino acids long. Per germline, CDR1 MNHEY and CDR2 SMNVEV (reference sequence). The junction had 7 bases not matched to a gene; V was cut back by 0 bases and J by 6 bases. The CDR3 DNA reads TGTGCCAGCAGTTTATCCCCCGGGACAGAAAATGGCTACACCTTC. Its protein product is CASSLSPGTENGYTF.

The gene calls are TRBV2 and TRBJ1-5, with 12 positions matching TRBD1. V dropped 5 bases and J dropped 6; count of bases not matched to a gene: 14. Germline V gives CDR1 SNHLY, CDR2 FYNNEI. This CDR3 region has 18 residues. The CDR3 is CASSQPKAGTGGGQPQHF. CDR3 sequence (DNA): TGTGCCAGCAGTCAACCTAAAGCCGGGACAGGGGGCGGTCAGCCCCAGCATTTT. The full variable domain, with the rest looked up from reference TRBV2 and TRBJ1-5, is EPEVTQTPSHQVTQMGQEVILRCVPISNHLYFYWYRQILGQKVEFLVSFYNNEISEKSEIFDDQFSVERPDGSNFTLKIRSTKLEDSAMYFCASSQPKAGTGGGQPQHFGDGTRLSIL.

This sequence joins TRBV28 and TRBJ2-1, with D perhaps TRBD1 (6 bases). This CDR3 is 15 amino acids long. V was cut by 5 bases and J by 2 bases, with 13 bases left in between. The V gene's germline CDR1 is MDHEN and CDR2 SYDVKM. CDR3 nucleotide sequence: TGTGCCAGCAGTAAAAACAGGGCCCCCTACAATGAGCAGTTCTTC. This gives the protein CASSKNRAPYNEQFF. Full variable domain (missing parts from reference TRBV28 and TRBJ2-1): DVKVTQSSRYLVKRTGEKVFLECVQDMDHENMFWYRQDPGLGLRLIYFSYDVKMKEKGDIPEGYSVSREKKERFSLILESASTNQTSMYLCASSKNRAPYNEQFFGPGTRLTVL.

The chain couples TRBV6-2 or TRBV6-3 to TRBJ2-1; D is possibly TRBD1 or TRBD2 (5 bases each). Germline V CDR1 and CDR2: MNHEY, SVGEGT. This CDR3 has 14 residues. Trimming took off 5 bases at V and 10 bases at J, with 18 bases between the two ends. CDR3 DNA: TGTGCCAGCAGTCGGGACGTAGCCTTCGAGGAGCAGTTCTTC. Translation gives CASSRDVAFEEQFF.

CDR3 coding DNA: TGCGCCAGCAGCTTGAAACAGGGGATTGGCTACACCTTC. This gives the protein CASSLKQGIGYTF. The chain uses TRBV5-1 and TRBJ1-2, with 7 bases that match TRBD1. The V gene's germline CDR1 is SGHRS and CDR2 YFSETQ. The CDR3 sequence is 13 residues long. The V segment lost 1 base and the J segment 7 bases; nucleotides outside the gene matches: 4.

The chain employs TRBV4-3 and TRBJ2-5, with D perhaps TRBD2 (5 bases). The CDR3 has 15 residues. Germline loops: CDR1 LGHNA, CDR2 YSLEER. V was pared by 1 base and J by 5 bases, with 14 bases between. The CDR3 bases are TGCGCCAGCAGCCAAGCCTTAGCGCGGCGGGAGACCCAGTACTTC. Amino acids: CASSQALARRETQYF.

The rearrangement joins TRBV29-1 to TRBJ2-5; weak D call: TRBD2 (5 bases). The CDR3 extends over 16 amino acids. V lost 3 bases, J lost 1 base, and 18 bases lay in between. Looked up from germline, CDR1 is SQVTM and CDR2 is ANQGSEA. The CDR3: CSVDRGWRRTQETQYF. The DNA for the CDR3 is TGCAGCGTTGATAGAGGGTGGAGACGTACCCAAGAGACCCAGTACTTC. Together with reference TRBV29-1 and TRBJ2-5, the CDR3 gives the full variable domain: SAVISQKPSRDICQRGTSLTIQCQVDSQVTMMFWYRQQPGQSLTLIATANQGSEATYESGFVIDKFPISRPNLTFSTLTVSNMSPEDSSIYLCSVDRGWRRTQETQYFGPGTRLLVL.

The rearrangement links TRBV7-9 to TRBJ2-3; 8 bases are shared with TRBD2. After removal of 5 bases from V and 7 bases from J, the junction contained 11 bases not matched to a gene. The length of the CDR3 is 15 residues. CDR1 and CDR2 (germline): SEHNR, FQNEAQ (reference sequence). The CDR3 DNA is TGTGCCAGCAGCCCATTAGCGGGACCCTCTTATACGCAGTATTTT. Translated, it gives CASSPLAGPSYTQYF.

This chain links TRBV5-4 with TRBJ2-7; D not resolved. Germline V gives CDR1 SGHNT, CDR2 YYREEE (reference sequence). This CDR3 spans 12 amino acids. V dropped 0 bases and J dropped 4 bases, with 5 bases sitting between them. CDR3 loop: CASSLGRYEQYF. The CDR3 nucleotides read TGTGCCAGCAGCTTGGGCCGATACGAGCAGTACTTC.

The V call is TRBV7-3, the J call TRBJ2-7, with D unresolved. Germline CDR1 SGHTA, CDR2 FQGTGA. Trimming stripped 4 bases from V and 4 bases from J, with 17 bases between. This CDR3 is built from 15 residues. CDR3: CASSSQHKENYEQYF. CDR3 DNA: TGTGCCAGCAGCTCCCAACACAAAGAAAATTACGAGCAGTACTTC.

This clone was observed once. The chain employs TRBV6-5 and TRBJ2-1, with 8 bases aligning to TRBD2. The CDR3 contains 13 residues. The J segment lost 1 base and the V segment lost 7 bases, leaving 0 bases of the junction unmatched. Germline CDR1 is MNHEY and CDR2 is SVGAGI. CDR3 coding DNA: TGTGCCAGCACGGGGGGGTCCTACAATGAGCAGTTCTTC. It specifies CASTGGSYNEQFF.

With respect to this clone: The same CDR3 also results from other DNA sequences found in this sample. The chain recombines TRBV27 with TRBJ1-1; unclear D gene. The CDR3 has 14 amino acids. With 0 bases removed from V and 0 bases from J, the gap between germline ends came to 5 bases. Looked up from germline, CDR1 is MNHEY and CDR2 is SMNVEV (reference sequence). CDR3: CASSLSGLNTEAFF. CDR3 DNA sequence: TGTGCCAGCAGTTTATCCGGGCTGAACACTGAAGCTTTCTTT.

This clone was picked up one time. The chain couples TRBV4-2 to TRBJ2-1; TRBD2 matches 7 bases. This CDR3 is built from 18 residues. Looked up from germline, CDR1 is LGHNA and CDR2 is YNFKEQ. The V segment lost 1 base and the J segment 3 bases; nucleotides outside the gene matches: 12. The CDR3 protein is CASSQGARLAGFYNEQFF. The CDR3 DNA follows: TGTGCCAGCAGCCAAGGTGCTCGACTAGCAGGGTTCTACAATGAGCAGTTCTTC.

The chain has TRBV28 and TRBJ2-3; D assignment may be TRBD1 or TRBD2 (6 bases each). The CDR3 has 15 amino acids. Trimming left V 5 bases short and J 0 bases short, with 12 bases between. From germline, CDR1 is MDHEN and CDR2 SYDVKM. The CDR3 is CASSGGHASTDTQYF. CDR3 sequence (DNA): TGTGCCAGCAGTGGGGGGCATGCTAGCACAGATACGCAGTATTTT.

In its sample, this clone was seen once. The CDR3 spells CASSGKGMANEKLFF. The CDR3 DNA is TGTGCCAGCAGTGGGAAGGGGATGGCTAATGAAAAACTGTTTTTT. The V gene is TRBV28, the J gene TRBJ1-4; D is perhaps TRBD1 (5 bases). The CDR3 is 15 residues long. The germline V and J ends were trimmed by 5 bases and 3 bases, with 13 bases remaining between them. Germline V CDR1 and CDR2: MDHEN, SYDVKM. Full variable domain (remainder filled in from reference TRBV28 and TRBJ1-4): DVKVTQSSRYLVKRTGEKVFLECVQDMDHENMFWYRQDPGLGLRLIYFSYDVKMKEKGDIPEGYSVSREKKERFSLILESASTNQTSMYLCASSGKGMANEKLFFGSGTQLSVL.

The rearrangement links TRBV14 to TRBJ2-3, with TRBD2 identical over 7 bases. V lost 4 bases to trimming and J lost 3 bases; unmatched junction nucleotides: 16. The germline V gene encodes CDR1 SGHDN and CDR2 FVKESK. The CDR3 length is 18 residues. DNA of the CDR3: TGTGCCAGCAGCCGATGGCAGGGAAGGATCGGGGGGACAGATACGCAGTATTTT. Protein product: CASSRWQGRIGGTDTQYF. The entire variable domain, with the rest obtained from reference TRBV14 and TRBJ2-3, is as follows: EAGVTQFPSHSVIEKGQTVTLRCDPISGHDNLYWYRRVMGKEIKFLLHFVKESKQDESGMPNNRFLAERTGGTYSTLKVQPAELEDSGVYFCASSRWQGRIGGTDTQYFGPGTRLTVL.

The chain employs TRBV15 and TRBJ1-1, with a possible D match to TRBD1 (6 bases). Looked up from germline, CDR1 is LNHNV and CDR2 is YYDKDF (reference sequence). The CDR3 consists of 14 residues. V was shortened by 0 bases and J by 6 bases, with 11 bases between the two germline ends. For the CDR3, the DNA is TGTGCCACCAGCAGAGATCTTGCAGGGGCTGAAGCTTTCTTT. This sequence encodes CATSRDLAGAEAFF.

The sample holds one count of this clone. The gene calls are TRBV19 and TRBJ2-1; D remains unclear. The CDR3 runs to 14 residues. The V end lost 6 bases, the J end lost 3 bases, and 12 bases lay between the germline ends. Germline V lookup: CDR1 LNHDA, CDR2 SQIVND (reference sequence). The chain's CDR3 is CASSEKRIYNEQFF. CDR3 nucleotides: TGTGCCAGTAGCGAGAAACGTATCTACAATGAGCAGTTCTTC.

The CDR3 bases are TGTGCCAGGTCCCGGGACAGCGGCCACAATGAGCAGTTCTTC. It encodes CARSRDSGHNEQFF. The chain recombines TRBV2 with TRBJ2-1; 7 nucleotides line up with TRBD1. Per the germline V gene, CDR1 is SNHLY and CDR2 is FYNNEI. V dropped 9 bases and J dropped 5; count of bases not matched to a gene: 10. The CDR3 totals 14 residues.

The chain couples TRBV11-2 to TRBJ2-5; TRBD1 might be the D (5 bases). Germline V CDR1 and CDR2: SGHAT, FQNNGV. V was clipped by 3 bases and J by 2 bases, with 13 bases between them. This CDR3 comprises 15 residues. In nucleotides, the CDR3 is TGTGCCAGCAGCTTCAGGGCAGGGCCTCAAGAGACCCAGTACTTC. Amino acids: CASSFRAGPQETQYF.